The 25 T cell receptor beta chains given below trace back to one sample, sequenced in a study of blood T cell repertoires in COVID-19. Repertoires were generated with immunoSEQ multiplex PCR, while TCRdb's copy carries only in-frame clones and drops some. The table lists approximately 300,000 clones, approximately 86% of them singletons. Sequenced material: peripheral blood. The source of these receptors is a human donor with COVID-19, enrolled during active disease. The donor label of this sample is uncertain.

A few counts support this clone. DNA of the CDR3: TGTGCCAGTAATCGGTCTAACAGGGAGAATTCACCCCTCCACTTT. Encoded protein: CASNRSNRENSPLHF. The chain joins TRBV19 to TRBJ1-6, with D possibly matching TRBD1 (6 bases). Germline V gene lookup returns CDR1 LNHDA and CDR2 SQIVND (reference sequence). V dropped 7 bases and J dropped 7 bases, with 17 bases sitting between them. The CDR3 runs to 15 residues.

This chain joins TRBV6-6 and TRBJ2-3; 11 nucleotides line up with TRBD2. Germline V gene data show CDR1 as MNHNY and CDR2 as SVGAGI (reference sequence). The trim removed 2 bases at V and 5 bases at J, leaving 6 bases unmatched. The length of the CDR3 is 16 residues. The CDR3 is CASSYELAGAGDTQYF. The CDR3 DNA reads as TGTGCCAGCAGTTACGAACTAGCGGGAGCTGGAGATACGCAGTATTTT.

The chain recombines TRBV5-1 with TRBJ2-1; TRBD2 matches at 7 bases. Germline loops: CDR1 SGHRS, CDR2 YFSETQ. This CDR3 is 15 amino acids long. The J segment lost 7 bases and the V segment lost 2 bases, leaving 9 bases of the junction unmatched. This CDR3 is CASSLIGGGYNEQFF. CDR3 nucleotide sequence: TGCGCCAGCAGCTTAATCGGGGGAGGGTATAATGAGCAGTTCTTC.

The genes are TRBV5-1 and TRBJ2-1; 9 bases fit TRBD1. Germline-derived CDR1 and CDR2 are SGHRS and YFSETQ. V was pared by 4 bases and J by 2 bases, with 4 bases of the junction left unmatched. This CDR3 has 15 residues. CDR3 region: CASSPQGATYNEQFF. In DNA, the CDR3 is TGCGCCAGCAGCCCACAGGGGGCCACCTACAATGAGCAGTTCTTC. The full variable domain, completed using reference TRBV5-1 and TRBJ2-1, is KAGVTQTPRYLIKTRGQQVTLSCSPISGHRSVSWYQQTPGQGLQFLFEYFSETQRNKGNFPGRFSGRQFSNSRSEMNVSTLELGDSALYLCASSPQGATYNEQFFGPGTRLTVL.

This sequence joins TRBV30 and TRBJ2-3, with a tentative D call TRBD1 (5 bases). The CDR3 sequence is 12 residues long. The ends were cut back, 2 bases at V and 3 bases at J, with 6 bases in the middle. Germline V CDR1 and CDR2: GTSNPN, SVGIG (reference sequence). The chain's CDR3 is CAWSPGTDTQYF. CDR3 coding DNA: TGTGCCTGGAGTCCAGGGACAGATACGCAGTATTTT.

The chain employs TRBV4-1 and TRBJ1-1, with TRBD1 matching 7 bases. After removal of 5 bases from V and 1 base from J, the junction contained 10 bases not matched to a gene. Germline assignment: CDR1 MGHRA and CDR2 YSYEKL. This CDR3 contains 16 residues. In DNA form, the CDR3 reads TGCGCCAGCAGCTACGGGACAGTCCGTCCGAACACTGAAGCTTTCTTT. It encodes CASSYGTVRPNTEAFF.

The rearrangement uses TRBV28 and TRBJ1-6; D is ambiguous. The germline V and J ends were trimmed by 3 bases and 5 bases, with 11 bases remaining between them. This CDR3 is 15 amino acids long. CDR1 is MDHEN, CDR2 SYDVKM, per germline. In DNA, the CDR3 is TGTGCCAGCAGTTTTTCGCGGGCGGATAATTCACCCCTCCACTTT. Protein product: CASSFSRADNSPLHF.

This clone was picked up one time. Here the CDR3 reads CASSSPYSARYEQYF. The CDR3 coding sequence is TGTGCCAGCAGTTCCCCGTACAGTGCCAGGTACGAGCAGTACTTC. V gene TRBV28 combines with J gene TRBJ2-7; D uncertain. CDR1 and CDR2 (germline): MDHEN, SYDVKM. The germline V and J ends were trimmed by 4 bases and 4 bases, with 17 bases remaining between them. This CDR3 is built from 15 residues.

The CDR3 DNA reads as TGTGCCAGCAGCCCTCGAGCGGGAAGTGGTGAGCAGTTCTTC. This gives the protein CASSPRAGSGEQFF. The chain has TRBV11-3 and TRBJ2-1, with 7 bases identical to TRBD2. Looked up from germline, CDR1 is SGHNT and CDR2 is YENEEA. The CDR3 loop spans 14 amino acids. Losses at the gene ends were 5 bases for V and 9 bases for J; bases not matched to a gene: 10.

The gene calls are TRBV15 and TRBJ2-5; 8 bases map to TRBD2. The CDR3 consists of 15 residues. J gave up 3 bases and V 1 base, and 4 bases lay outside the gene matches. The germline V gene encodes CDR1 LNHNV and CDR2 YYDKDF (reference sequence). CDR3 residues: CATSRAAGEEETQYF. The CDR3 coding sequence is TGTGCCACCAGCAGAGCAGCGGGAGAGGAAGAGACCCAGTACTTC. Filled out from reference TRBV15 and TRBJ2-5, the complete variable domain reads DAMVIQNPRYQVTQFGKPVTLSCSQTLNHNVMYWYQQKSSQAPKLLFHYYDKDFNNEADTPDNFQSRRPNTSFCFLDIRSPGLGDTAMYLCATSRAAGEEETQYFGPGTRLLVL.

The J gene is TRBJ1-2, the V gene TRBV19; the D is unclear. CDR3 length: 13 residues. V shed 0 bases and J shed 3 bases, with 5 bases lying between them. CDR1 and CDR2 (germline): LNHDA, SQIVND (reference sequence). CDR3 in amino acids: CASSIDPDYGYTF. CDR3 DNA: TGTGCCAGTAGTATAGATCCCGACTATGGCTACACCTTC.

The genes are TRBV3-1 (or the pseudogene TRBV3-2) and TRBJ2-7, with D unresolved. CDR3 size: 13 residues. Germline V gene data show CDR1 as LGHDT and CDR2 as YNNKEL (reference sequence). V lost 2 bases and J lost 3, with 8 bases in between. This CDR3 reads CASSQSSGYEQYF. The CDR3 DNA is TGTGCCAGCAGCCAATCTTCCGGCTACGAGCAGTACTTC.

V is TRBV28 and J is TRBJ2-3, with D possibly TRBD2 on 5 matching bases. Trimming removed 5 bases at V and 2 bases at J, with 8 bases between. Looked up from germline, CDR1 is MDHEN and CDR2 is SYDVKM. This CDR3 is built from 13 residues. CDR3 sequence (DNA): TGTGCCAGCAGTAGCGGTTCCACAGATACGCAGTATTTT. Translation gives CASSSGSTDTQYF.

This chain joins TRBV18 and TRBJ2-7; D is perhaps TRBD2 (6 bases). The CDR3 is made up of 14 amino acids. Germline V gene lookup returns CDR1 KGHSH and CDR2 LQKENI. Trimming pared 6 bases from V and 3 bases from J, leaving 15 bases between. The CDR3 spells CASSPGGAGYEQYF. The CDR3 nucleotides read TGTGCCAGCTCCCCCGGCGGAGCGGGCTACGAGCAGTACTTC.

This chain links TRBV27 with TRBJ1-3, with D possibly TRBD1 on 6 matching bases. Germline V gives CDR1 MNHEY, CDR2 SMNVEV (reference sequence). V was clipped by 4 bases and J by 0 bases, with 13 bases between them. CDR3 length: 16 residues. Written as DNA, the CDR3 is TGTGCCAGCAGTTCCCTGGGGGCTGGCTCTGGAAACACCATATATTTT. Its translation is CASSSLGAGSGNTIYF.

The genes are TRBV28 and TRBJ1-3; 7 positions match TRBD1. The J segment lost 0 bases and the V segment lost 3 bases, leaving 5 bases of the junction unmatched. CDR3 size: 16 residues. Germline V gene data show CDR1 as MDHEN and CDR2 as SYDVKM. CDR3 DNA: TGTGCCAGCAGTTTCCTACAGGGGCTCTCTGGAAACACCATATATTTT. It specifies CASSFLQGLSGNTIYF.

The V call is TRBV7-2, the J call TRBJ1-1, with unresolved D. V was trimmed by 1 base and J by 1 base, leaving 13 bases between them. This CDR3 comprises 16 residues. Germline V CDR1 and CDR2: SGHTA, FQGNSA. The CDR3 DNA reads as TGTGCCAGCAGCTTAGATGCCCTCACGGGGAACACTGAAGCTTTCTTT. Amino acid sequence: CASSLDALTGNTEAFF.

CDR3 protein: CASSLDRTNTGELFF. In DNA form, the CDR3 reads TGCGCCAGCAGTCTGGACAGGACGAACACCGGGGAGCTGTTTTTT. This sequence joins TRBV10-1 and TRBJ2-2; TRBD1 matches at 7 bases. Germline CDR1 is WNHNN and CDR2 is SYGVQD (reference sequence). J was trimmed by 0 bases and V by 5 bases; bases with no gene match: 3. This CDR3 contains 15 residues.

This chain connects TRBV4-1 to TRBJ1-2, with unresolved D. The CDR3 is made up of 15 amino acids. The germline V gene encodes CDR1 MGHRA and CDR2 YSYEKL. Trimming took 0 bases from V and 4 from J, leaving 12 bases between them. CDR3 region: CASSQEGVASYGYTF. The CDR3 DNA is TGCGCCAGCAGCCAAGAGGGCGTAGCGTCCTATGGCTACACCTTC.

The chain couples TRBV5-4 to TRBJ2-1; D is perhaps TRBD2 (6 bases). The V and J ends lost 3 bases and 2 bases respectively, with 12 bases between them. The CDR3 is 15 amino acids. CDR1 SGHNT and CDR2 YYREEE come from the germline V gene (reference sequence). CDR3 protein: CASSYSGSTYNEQFF. For the CDR3, the DNA is TGTGCCAGCAGCTATAGCGGAAGTACCTACAATGAGCAGTTCTTC.

This chain uses TRBV11-3 with TRBJ2-7, with D unresolved. V was clipped by 5 bases and J by 0 bases, with 11 bases between them. The CDR3 has 14 amino acids. The germline CDR1 and CDR2 sequences are SGHNT and YENEEA. In nucleotides, the CDR3 is TGTGCCAGCAGCCTTCATCCGAGCTCCTACGAGCAGTACTTC. Translating gives CASSLHPSSYEQYF.

The chain has TRBV5-5 and TRBJ2-7, with D unclear. Trimming removed 2 bases at V and 4 bases at J, with 7 bases between. Per germline, CDR1 SGHKS and CDR2 YYEKEE (reference sequence). This CDR3 has 12 residues. The CDR3 sequence is CASSFGAYEQYF. The CDR3 bases are TGTGCCAGCAGCTTTGGAGCATACGAGCAGTACTTC.

The DNA for the CDR3 is TGTGCCAGCAGCGTAGATCCGAGCTCCTACAATGAGCAGTTCTTC. It specifies CASSVDPSSYNEQFF. The genes are TRBV9 and TRBJ2-1; D uncertain. CDR1 and CDR2 (germline): SGDLS, YYNGEE. V was pared by 0 bases and J by 0 bases, with 7 bases between. This CDR3 contains 15 residues.

The chain links TRBV7-2 to TRBJ2-1; D might be TRBD2 (6 bases). Germline V CDR1 and CDR2: SGHTA, FQGNSA. Trimming took 4 bases from V and 7 from J, leaving 14 bases between them. This CDR3 is 14 amino acids long. The CDR3 spells CASSSAGLANEQFF. In nucleotides, the CDR3 is TGTGCCAGCAGCTCGGCGGGGCTAGCGAATGAGCAGTTCTTC.

The chain combines TRBV6-2 or TRBV6-3 with TRBJ2-3, with 10 bases matching TRBD1. Germline values: CDR1 MNHEY, CDR2 SVGEGT. V shed 2 bases, J shed 3 bases, and the junction held 17 bases outside the gene matches. This CDR3 is built from 20 residues. DNA for the CDR3: TGTGCCAGCAGTTACGAGTTCGGTTTAGACAGGGGGCGAGGAACAGATACGCAGTATTTT. Its translation is CASSYEFGLDRGRGTDTQYF.